This TCR beta chain is from a study of identical twins. Study results and caveats: Fewer insertions marked abundant cord blood beta clonotypes; young adult naive trended weakly, memory not at all. Models underestimated out-of-frame TCR alpha sharing in monozygotic twins.

Each donor (without exception) was a healthy Caucasian. TCRdb re-called the 5' RACE reads with MiXCR, one entry per CDR3 protein. The sample carries more than 650,000 distinct CDR3 sequences, 5.5% to 6.5% recorded once. Germline V gene lookup returns CDR1 SEHNR and CDR2 FQNEAQ (reference sequence). CDR3 length equals 16 residues. The junction had 6 bases not matched to a gene; V was cut back by 1 base and J by 7 bases. This clonotype was observed a few times. Its cognate antigen is unknown. This chain joins TRBV7-9 and TRBJ2-1; the match to TRBD2 covers 11 bases. Sequences were obtained from naive T cells sorted from blood. The sequence was collected from a man between 18 and 35 years old in good health. In DNA form, the CDR3 reads TGTGCCAGCAGCTTAGATGGGGGACTAGCGGCTAATGAGCAGTTCTTC. Amino acid sequence: CASSLDGGLAANEQFF.